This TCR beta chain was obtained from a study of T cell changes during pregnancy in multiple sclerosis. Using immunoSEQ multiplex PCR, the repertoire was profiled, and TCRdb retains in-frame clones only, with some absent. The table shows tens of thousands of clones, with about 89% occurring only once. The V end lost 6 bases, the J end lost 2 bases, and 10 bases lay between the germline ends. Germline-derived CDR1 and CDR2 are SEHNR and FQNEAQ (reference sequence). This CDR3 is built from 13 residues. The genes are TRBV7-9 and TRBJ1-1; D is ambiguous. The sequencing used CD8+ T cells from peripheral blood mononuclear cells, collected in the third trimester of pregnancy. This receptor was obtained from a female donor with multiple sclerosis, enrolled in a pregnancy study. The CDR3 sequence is CASRRDTNTEAFF. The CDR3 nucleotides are TGTGCCAGCAGACGAGACACCAACACTGAAGCTTTCTTT.